The rows below give T cell receptor beta chains drawn from one sample of a study of blood T cell repertoires in COVID-19. Clones were read by immunoSEQ multiplex PCR, and TCRdb kept only the in-frame ones, dropping some. This sample has under 150,000 clones, with over 75% found just once. The sequencing sample was made of PBMCs or T cells enriched from blood (not recorded which). These receptors all stem from a man aged 50 to 60 in a cohort exposed to, infected with or recovered from COVID-19 (not recorded which). The CDR3 runs from the conserved cysteine through the conserved F or W. The order of the fields is CDR3 DNA, CDR3 protein, V gene, D gene, clone size, J gene. The D gene is left open where the match is weak. Where a row states a size, it is once, few, many or the class of an expanded clone; other rows omit it.

TGTGCCAGCAGCGCCTTCATAGCAGATACGCAGTATTTT,CASSAFIADTQYF,TRBV9,NA,NA,TRBJ2-3
TGTGCCAGCAGTGGGATAGACATCCCCGGCAATCAGCCCCAGCATTTT,CASSGIDIPGNQPQHF,TRBV6-1,NA,NA,TRBJ1-5
TGTGCCAGCAATTACGGAGGGCGGGATACGCAGTATTTT,CASNYGGRDTQYF,TRBV12-3/TRBV12-4,NA,NA,TRBJ2-3
TGTGCCAGCAGCCCGGGAGCCATTCAGTACTTC,CASSPGAIQYF,TRBV11-2,NA,NA,TRBJ2-4
TGTGCCAGCAGCTTCTCCGGGACAGGCTTTGCCACCATATATTTT,CASSFSGTGFATIYF,TRBV13,TRBD1,few,TRBJ1-3
TGTGCCAGCGCAAGACAGGAGGTATCCTACGAGCAGTACTTC,CASARQEVSYEQYF,TRBV18,NA,NA,TRBJ2-7
TGCGCCAGCACCACTCATAGCGGGGTATACAATGAGCAGTTCTTC,CASTTHSGVYNEQFF,TRBV5-1,TRBD2,once,TRBJ2-1
TGCGCCAGCAGTGAGTCAACCGAGGAAGCTTTCTTT,CASSESTEEAFF,TRBV10-1,NA,NA,TRBJ1-1
TGTGCCAGCAGTCCCACTACTAGCGGCTACGAGCAGTACTTC,CASSPTTSGYEQYF,TRBV27,TRBD2,NA,TRBJ2-7
TGTGCCAGCAGCCCGAGGACAGGGAGCTACGAGCAGTACTTC,CASSPRTGSYEQYF,TRBV7-9,TRBD1,few,TRBJ2-7
TGTGCCAGCAGCCAAGGCGGGTTACCTTACAATGAGCAGTTCTTC,CASSQGGLPYNEQFF,TRBV4-2,NA,NA,TRBJ2-1
TGTGCCACTGGACTAGCGGGGGGCACAGATACGCAGTATTTT,CATGLAGGTDTQYF,TRBV5-6,TRBD2,NA,TRBJ2-3
TGTGCCAGCAGCCGTGGACAGGGACCCTACAATGAGCAGTTCTTC,CASSRGQGPYNEQFF,TRBV11-3,TRBD1,NA,TRBJ2-1
TGTGCCAGTAGTATAGGGACAGAGAACACTGAAGCTTTCTTT,CASSIGTENTEAFF,TRBV19,NA,NA,TRBJ1-1
TGTGCCAGCAGTTTAGCGGGAGGGAACTACAATGAGCAGTTCTTC,CASSLAGGNYNEQFF,TRBV27,TRBD2,NA,TRBJ2-1
TGTGCCAGTAGTCCCTCAGTCACCTATGGCTACACCTTC,CASSPSVTYGYTF,TRBV19,NA,NA,TRBJ1-2
TGTGCCAGCAGTTCCGGGACAGGGGCCTACAATGAGCAGTTCTTC,CASSSGTGAYNEQFF,TRBV28,TRBD1,NA,TRBJ2-1
TGCGCCAGCAGCTTGATCTCCGCGGGGGAGCAGTACTTC,CASSLISAGEQYF,TRBV5-1,NA,NA,TRBJ2-7
TGTGCCAGCAGAGGGACAGGGGTAACCTATGGCTACACCTTC,CASRGTGVTYGYTF,TRBV9,TRBD1,NA,TRBJ1-2
TGTGCCAGCTCACCTGGGACAGGGAGAAGCAATCAGCCCCAGCATTTT,CASSPGTGRSNQPQHF,TRBV18,TRBD1,few,TRBJ1-5
TGTGCCAGCAGCTCAGCTAGCGGAGGCTTAAATGAGCAGTTCTTC,CASSSASGGLNEQFF,TRBV11-2,TRBD2,once,TRBJ2-1
TGTGCCAGCAGCTTACAGGGGTCCCCTAACACTGAAGCTTTCTTT,CASSLQGSPNTEAFF,TRBV11-2,NA,NA,TRBJ1-1
TGTGCCAGCTCACCACCGGGGCGGGAAGGTAGGGAGCAGTACTTC,CASSPPGREGREQYF,TRBV18,NA,NA,TRBJ2-7
TGTGCCAGCAGCTCAGGACTGCCTATATATAATGAAAAACTGTTTTTT,CASSSGLPIYNEKLFF,TRBV7-2,NA,once,TRBJ1-4
TGTGCCACCGTTTCCAGGGCACAACCCTCATGGGAGACCCAGTACTTC,CATVSRAQPSWETQYF,TRBV2,NA,NA,TRBJ2-5
TGCGCCAGCAGCCAAGTGACCCAGGATGAAGCTTTCTTT,CASSQVTQDEAFF,TRBV4-3,NA,few,TRBJ1-1
TGCAGCGTTGAAGATTGGCAGGGGTATGAGCAGTTCTTC,CSVEDWQGYEQFF,TRBV29-1,NA,once,TRBJ2-1
TGTGCCAGCAGTTCACGGTACAGCGGGAGTGGAGAGACCCAGTACTTC,CASSSRYSGSGETQYF,TRBV11-2,TRBD2,NA,TRBJ2-5
TGTGCCAGCAGCCTCGTACCGAGCGGGGGGGCCTACAATGAGCAGTTCTTC,CASSLVPSGGAYNEQFF,TRBV3-1/TRBV3-2,TRBD2,many,TRBJ2-1
TGTGCCAGCAGTTTAACCAGGGGACATACGCAGTATTTT,CASSLTRGHTQYF,TRBV28,NA,NA,TRBJ2-3
TGCGCCAGCATGGCTAGCGGCTACAATGAGCAGTTCTTC,CASMASGYNEQFF,TRBV5-1,TRBD2,NA,TRBJ2-1
TGTGCCAGCAGTTTTACCTCTACGGGAAACACCATATATTTT,CASSFTSTGNTIYF,TRBV28,NA,NA,TRBJ1-3
TGTGCCAGCAGTTTGACGGAGGTTGGTGAAGCTTTCTTT,CASSLTEVGEAFF,TRBV28,NA,few,TRBJ1-1
TGCGCCAGCAGCCCGGACAGGGTAGGCACCGGGGAGCTGTTTTTT,CASSPDRVGTGELFF,TRBV5-1,TRBD1,once,TRBJ2-2
TGTGCCAGCAGCCCCGGGGCTAGCGGGATCAATGAGCAGTTCTTC,CASSPGASGINEQFF,TRBV7-9,TRBD2,NA,TRBJ2-1
TGTGCCACCAGTGATACAAGGACAGGGACGGCAGATACGCAGTATTTT,CATSDTRTGTADTQYF,TRBV24-1,TRBD1,NA,TRBJ2-3
TGCGCCAGCAGCCAAGATAGGCAGGGGCTAGGAGAGACCCAGTACTTC,CASSQDRQGLGETQYF,TRBV4-1,NA,NA,TRBJ2-5
TGTGCCAGCAGCGGCCGGGACAGAGGGCACAATGAGCAGTTCTTC,CASSGRDRGHNEQFF,TRBV9,TRBD1,once,TRBJ2-1
TGTGCCAGCAGTATACAGGGTTCGGGCGGAAACACCATATATTTT,CASSIQGSGGNTIYF,TRBV6-5,NA,NA,TRBJ1-3
TGTGCCAGCAGCTTAGGCTACGGTACCTACGAGCAGTACTTC,CASSLGYGTYEQYF,TRBV7-2,NA,NA,TRBJ2-7
TGTGCCAGCAGCAAACTAGCGGGGGGGCCTGGCTACGAGCAGTACTTC,CASSKLAGGPGYEQYF,TRBV11-3,TRBD2,NA,TRBJ2-7
TGTGCCAGCTCATCCGACAGTCACCGGGAGCTGTTTTTT,CASSSDSHRELFF,TRBV18,NA,NA,TRBJ2-2
TGTGCCAGCAGCCCGTCTAGCGGGGGGGCGATAGATACGCAGTATTTT,CASSPSSGGAIDTQYF,TRBV4-2,TRBD2,NA,TRBJ2-3
TGTGCCAGCTCACATAATCGACAGAACCAAGAGACCCAGTACTTC,CASSHNRQNQETQYF,TRBV18,NA,NA,TRBJ2-5
TGCGCCAGCAGCTTGATTGCGGGAGTAGATACGCAGTATTTT,CASSLIAGVDTQYF,TRBV5-1,TRBD2,NA,TRBJ2-3
TGCGCCAGCAGCCCGGACAGCCCTCAAGAGACCCAGTACTTC,CASSPDSPQETQYF,TRBV5-1,NA,NA,TRBJ2-5
TGTGCCTGGAGTCCCCTAGCGGGGAAAGCCTACAATGAGCAGTTCTTC,CAWSPLAGKAYNEQFF,TRBV30,TRBD2,NA,TRBJ2-1
TGTGCCAGCGCTGGGACAGGGGGAGTCAAAAACATTCAGTACTTC,CASAGTGGVKNIQYF,TRBV28,TRBD1,NA,TRBJ2-4
TGTGCCAGCACCGGGTGGGACAGGGATATCGATGGCTACACCTTC,CASTGWDRDIDGYTF,TRBV6-5,TRBD1,NA,TRBJ1-2
TGTGCCAGCAGCTGGCGGGGAGCGCGGGTAACCTACAATGAGCAGTTCTTC,CASSWRGARVTYNEQFF,TRBV7-9,NA,many,TRBJ2-1
TGTGCCAGCAGCCCCGGACTAGCGGGGGAGACCCAGTACTTC,CASSPGLAGETQYF,TRBV6-2/TRBV6-3,TRBD2,NA,TRBJ2-5
TGTGCCAGCACCCGACTACTCCAAGAGACCCAGTACTTC,CASTRLLQETQYF,TRBV2,NA,once,TRBJ2-5
TGTGCCAGCAGCTGGGACAGGGCGAACACCGGGGAGCTGTTTTTT,CASSWDRANTGELFF,TRBV13,TRBD1,once,TRBJ2-2
TGTGCCAGCAGCTTGGGAGAGTTTGCCGACAATGAGCAGTTCTTC,CASSLGEFADNEQFF,TRBV5-8,NA,NA,TRBJ2-1
TGTGCCAGCAGCGGGACAGGGTTCGTCACTGAAGCTTTCTTT,CASSGTGFVTEAFF,TRBV6-2/TRBV6-3,TRBD1,NA,TRBJ1-1
TGCAGCGTTGAAACAGGGGAGGATGAAAAACTGTTTTTT,CSVETGEDEKLFF,TRBV29-1,TRBD1,NA,TRBJ1-4
TGTGCCAGCGGCAGGCTGAACACTGAAGCTTTCTTT,CASGRLNTEAFF,TRBV28,NA,NA,TRBJ1-1
TGTGCCAGCAGCGTGGTCGGACTAGCGGGGGCCTACGAGCAGTACTTC,CASSVVGLAGAYEQYF,TRBV28,TRBD2,NA,TRBJ2-7
TGTGCCAGCTCACCACCAGGGAGCCAAGAGACCCAGTACTTC,CASSPPGSQETQYF,TRBV18,NA,NA,TRBJ2-5
TGTGCCAGCAGTGACAGGGGCGGTGGCTACACCTTC,CASSDRGGGYTF,TRBV6-1,NA,NA,TRBJ1-2